This T cell receptor (beta chain) came from a study of beta chain features in type 1 diabetes. The entirety of the isolated RNA underwent reverse transcription, so expressed TCRB transcripts were sequenced. Using immunoSEQ multiplex PCR, the repertoire was profiled, and TCRdb retains in-frame clones only, with some absent. Of more than 300,000 clones listed, roughly 15% are singletons. This clone was seen a handful of times. Trimming took off 2 bases at V and 8 bases at J, with 15 bases between the two ends. Germline-derived CDR1 and CDR2 are SEHNR and FQNEAQ (reference sequence). This CDR3 contains 14 residues.

This chain connects TRBV7-9 to TRBJ1-2; possibly TRBD1 for D (5 bases). This TCR derives from a woman under 30 in good health. The sample taken for sequencing was naive CD4+ T cells from blood. The CDR3 loop reads CASSLITGPNGYTF. Here the CDR3 DNA reads TGTGCCAGCAGCTTAATCACAGGCCCTAACGGCTACACCTTC.